This TCR beta chain was sequenced for a study of blood T cell repertoires in COVID-19 (dated by TCRdb to the early 2020s). About the study as a whole: Samples covering the acute and convalescent phases of COVID-19 were provided by collaborators in the United States, Italy and Spain. The repertoires were released in a freely available public database intended as a resource for research on the immune response to SARS-CoV-2. The material from the prospective study consisted of cDNA or gDNA derived from T cells, B-cell-depleted T cells, or PBMCs. Samples came from the ongoing ImmuneRACE study (first 160 participants) plus 1,254 subjects from 6 global collaborators. Where HLA class I and class II types were available, the types were taken from metadata supplied by the sample provider, not from assay-based typing. Subjects who had been exposed to COVID-19, were actively infected with it, or had recovered from it provided the deeply sampled blood TCRbeta repertoires that made up the dataset. A de-identified subject ID, COVID-19 status, age in years and sex were almost always included in the sample metadata. The paper's findings and limits, for the study overall: The amount of clinical and demographic metadata varied by source and participant and was provided uncurated.

TCRbeta CDR3 regions were amplified from genomic DNA using the immunoSEQ Assay, a bias-controlled multiplex PCR. Per the authors' processing: The number of nucleated cells in each sample was estimated from the amplification of reference gene primers within the assay. Sequence reads were collapsed and filtered to measure the absolute abundance of every unique TCRbeta CDR3 rearrangement. Productive Simpson clonality was computed per sample as the square root of Simpson's diversity index over productive rearrangements. This immuneACCESS table, as held by TCRdb, lists in-frame sequences with V and J called but not all clones. Of the missing ones, under half trace to an unresolved V gene in checked studies; the others have no known cause. V and J calls and clone size are given by that table; D and trimming were obtained from the DNA. The sample profile shows 200,000 to 250,000 clones; roughly nine tenths of them were found once. The ten largest make up approximately 0.77% of the sample.

Relative to germline, V is missing 2 bases and J is missing 7 bases, with 9 bases of the junction outside any gene match. Per the germline V gene, SQVTM is the CDR1 and ANQGSEA is the CDR2. Measured from the cysteine to the phenylalanine, the CDR3 is 15 residues long. The read is trimmed to its CDR3 DNA, 45 bases read in frame from base 1. One collaborating source in Seattle enrolled patients while the patients were actively infected and followed the patients over time throughout the course of disease. The collaborating institutions used their own protocols to collect whole blood in K2EDTA tubes. For TCRbeta analysis, collaborators shipped samples in one of three forms: frozen whole blood, isolated PBMCs, or DNA extracted from either of those sample types. A remark on this clone: This receptor's antigen is unknown. The sample holds no much larger clone one base away, and base qualities are not on file.

What was sequenced was peripheral blood. The source is a man between 60 and 75 years old with COVID-19, enrolled during active disease. The sequence links TRBV29-1 to TRBJ2-1; 9 central nucleotides agree with TRBD1. The bases read TGCAGCGTTGAACCCGGACAGGGGACCCCGAATGAGCAGTTCTTC. This codes for CSVEPGQGTPNEQFF.